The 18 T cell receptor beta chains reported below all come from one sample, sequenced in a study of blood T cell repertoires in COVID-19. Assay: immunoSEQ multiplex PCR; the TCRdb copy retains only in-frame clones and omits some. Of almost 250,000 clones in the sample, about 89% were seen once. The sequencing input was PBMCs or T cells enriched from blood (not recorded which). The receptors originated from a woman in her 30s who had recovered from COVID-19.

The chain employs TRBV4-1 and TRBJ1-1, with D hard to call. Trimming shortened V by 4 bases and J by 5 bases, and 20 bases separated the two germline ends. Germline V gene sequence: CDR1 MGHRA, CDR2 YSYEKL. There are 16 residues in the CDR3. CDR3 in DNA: TGCGCCAGCAGCCTGCAACCCCCGGGGAGGCGGACTGAAGCTTTCTTT. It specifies CASSLQPPGRRTEAFF.

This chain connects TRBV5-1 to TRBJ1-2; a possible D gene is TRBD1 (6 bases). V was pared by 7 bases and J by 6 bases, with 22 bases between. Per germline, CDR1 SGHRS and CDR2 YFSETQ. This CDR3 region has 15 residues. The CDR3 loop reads CASQTQTGSFDGYTF. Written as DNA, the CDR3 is TGCGCCAGCCAAACCCAGACAGGATCTTTCGATGGCTACACCTTC.

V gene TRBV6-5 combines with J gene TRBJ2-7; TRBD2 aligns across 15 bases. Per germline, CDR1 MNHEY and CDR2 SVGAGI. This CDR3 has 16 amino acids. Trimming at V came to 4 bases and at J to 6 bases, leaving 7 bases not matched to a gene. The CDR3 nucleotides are TGTGCCAGCAGTTTGGGACTAGCGGGAGGAAAGGTCGAGCAGTACTTC. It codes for CASSLGLAGGKVEQYF.

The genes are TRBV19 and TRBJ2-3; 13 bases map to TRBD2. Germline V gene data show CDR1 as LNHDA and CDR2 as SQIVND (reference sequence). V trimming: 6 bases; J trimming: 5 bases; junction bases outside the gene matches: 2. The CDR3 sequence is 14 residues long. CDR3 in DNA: TGTGCCAGTAGACTAGCGGGAGGGGTAGATACGCAGTATTTT. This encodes CASRLAGGVDTQYF.

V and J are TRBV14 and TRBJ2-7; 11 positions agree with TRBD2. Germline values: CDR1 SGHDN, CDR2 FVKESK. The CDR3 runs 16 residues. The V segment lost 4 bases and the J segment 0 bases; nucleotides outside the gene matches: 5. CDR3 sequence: CASSRLAGSLSYEQYF. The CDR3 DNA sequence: TGTGCCAGCAGCCGACTAGCGGGAAGTCTCTCCTACGAGCAGTACTTC. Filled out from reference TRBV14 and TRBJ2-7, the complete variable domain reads EAGVTQFPSHSVIEKGQTVTLRCDPISGHDNLYWYRRVMGKEIKFLLHFVKESKQDESGMPNNRFLAERTGGTYSTLKVQPAELEDSGVYFCASSRLAGSLSYEQYFGPGTRLTVT.

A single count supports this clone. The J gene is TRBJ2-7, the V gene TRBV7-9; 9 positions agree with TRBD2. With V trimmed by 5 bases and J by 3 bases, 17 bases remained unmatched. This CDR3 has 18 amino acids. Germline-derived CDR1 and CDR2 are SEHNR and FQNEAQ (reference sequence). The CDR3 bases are TGTGCCAGCAGCCCAAGGTGGGCTAGCGGGACCCTTAACTACGAGCAGTACTTC. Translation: CASSPRWASGTLNYEQYF.

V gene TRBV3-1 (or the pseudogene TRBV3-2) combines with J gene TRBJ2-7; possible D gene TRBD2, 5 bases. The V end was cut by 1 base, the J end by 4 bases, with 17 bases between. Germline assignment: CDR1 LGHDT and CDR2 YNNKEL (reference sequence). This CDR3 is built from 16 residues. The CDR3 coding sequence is TGTGCCAGCAGCCAAGGGATTAGTAGCGCTGGGTACGAGCAGTACTTC. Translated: CASSQGISSAGYEQYF.

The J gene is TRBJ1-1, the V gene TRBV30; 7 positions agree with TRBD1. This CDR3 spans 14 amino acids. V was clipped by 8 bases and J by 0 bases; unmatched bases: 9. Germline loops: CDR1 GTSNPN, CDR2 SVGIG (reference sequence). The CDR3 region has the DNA TGTGCCCACAGGGGTAAGTTAGTGAACACTGAAGCTTTCTTT. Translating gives CAHRGKLVNTEAFF. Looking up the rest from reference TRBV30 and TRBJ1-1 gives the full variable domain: SQTIHQWPATLVQPVGSPLSLECTVEGTSNPNLYWYRQAAGRGLQLLFYSVGIGQISSEVPQNLSASRPQDRQFILSSKKLLLSDSGFYLCAHRGKLVNTEAFFGQGTRLTVV.

In DNA, the CDR3 is TGTGCCAGCAGCTTAGTCACGGGGATCAACGGCTACACCTTC. Translated: CASSLVTGINGYTF. The rearrangement links TRBV11-2 to TRBJ1-2; D is uncertain. Germline V CDR1 and CDR2: SGHAT, FQNNGV. Trimming removed 1 base from V and 8 bases from J, with 14 bases in between. The CDR3 loop spans 14 amino acids.

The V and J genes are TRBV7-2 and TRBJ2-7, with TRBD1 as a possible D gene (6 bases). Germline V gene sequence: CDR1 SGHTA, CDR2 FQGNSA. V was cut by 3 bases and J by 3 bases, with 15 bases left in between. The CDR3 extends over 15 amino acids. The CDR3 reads CASSFGAGAGYEQYF. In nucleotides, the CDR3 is TGTGCCAGCAGCTTTGGGGCAGGGGCAGGCTACGAGCAGTACTTC.

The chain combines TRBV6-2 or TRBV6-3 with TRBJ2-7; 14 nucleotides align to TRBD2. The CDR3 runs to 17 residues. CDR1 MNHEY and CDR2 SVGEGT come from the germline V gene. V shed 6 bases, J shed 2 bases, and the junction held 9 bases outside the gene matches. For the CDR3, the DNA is TGTGCCAGCAGCAGACTAGCGGGAGGGCCACTTGCCTACGAGCAGTACTTC. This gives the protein CASSRLAGGPLAYEQYF.

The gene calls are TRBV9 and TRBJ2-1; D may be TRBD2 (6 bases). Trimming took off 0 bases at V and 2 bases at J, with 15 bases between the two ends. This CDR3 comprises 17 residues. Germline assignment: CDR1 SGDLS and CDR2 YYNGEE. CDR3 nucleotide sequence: TGTGCCAGCAGCGTAGGGGTAGCGGAAAGTGCCTACAATGAGCAGTTCTTC. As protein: CASSVGVAESAYNEQFF. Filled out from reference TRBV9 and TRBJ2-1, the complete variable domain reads DSGVTQTPKHLITATGQRVTLRCSPRSGDLSVYWYQQSLDQGLQFLIQYYNGEERAKGNILERFSAQQFPDLHSELNLSSLELGDSALYFCASSVGVAESAYNEQFFGPGTRLTVL.

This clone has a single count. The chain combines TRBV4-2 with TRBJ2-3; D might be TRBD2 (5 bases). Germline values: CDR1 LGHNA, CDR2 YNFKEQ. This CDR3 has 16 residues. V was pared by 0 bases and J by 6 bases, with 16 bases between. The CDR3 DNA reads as TGTGCCAGCAGCCAAGATTCCAGCGGAGCGCTGGATACGCAGTATTTT. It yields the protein CASSQDSSGALDTQYF.

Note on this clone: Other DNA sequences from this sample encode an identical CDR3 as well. The CDR3 DNA follows: TGTGCCAGCAGCCCCCAGGGAGGGAACACTGAAGCTTTCTTT. This translates into CASSPQGGNTEAFF. This chain connects TRBV7-3 to TRBJ1-1; possible D gene TRBD1, 5 bases. CDR3 size: 14 residues. The V end was cut by 5 bases, the J end by 1 base, with 11 bases between. Looked up from germline, CDR1 is SGHTA and CDR2 is FQGTGA. The full variable domain, with the rest looked up from reference TRBV7-3 and TRBJ1-1, is GAGVSQTPSNKVTEKGKYVELRCDPISGHTALYWYRQSLGQGPEFLIYFQGTGAADDSGLPNDRFFAVRPEGSVSTLKIQRTERGDSAVYLCASSPQGGNTEAFFGQGTRLTVV.

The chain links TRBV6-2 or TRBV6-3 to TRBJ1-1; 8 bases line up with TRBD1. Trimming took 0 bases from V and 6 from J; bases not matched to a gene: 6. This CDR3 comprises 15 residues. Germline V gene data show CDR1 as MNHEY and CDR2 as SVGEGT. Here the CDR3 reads CASSYSRTGRPEAFF. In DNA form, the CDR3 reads TGTGCCAGCAGTTACTCGAGGACAGGGAGACCTGAAGCTTTCTTT.

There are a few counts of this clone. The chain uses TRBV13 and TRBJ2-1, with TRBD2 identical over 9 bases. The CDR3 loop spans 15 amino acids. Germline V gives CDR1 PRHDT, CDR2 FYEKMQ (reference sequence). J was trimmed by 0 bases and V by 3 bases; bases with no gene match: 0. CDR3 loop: CASSLGLASYNEQFF. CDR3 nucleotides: TGTGCCAGCAGCTTGGGACTAGCCTCCTACAATGAGCAGTTCTTC.

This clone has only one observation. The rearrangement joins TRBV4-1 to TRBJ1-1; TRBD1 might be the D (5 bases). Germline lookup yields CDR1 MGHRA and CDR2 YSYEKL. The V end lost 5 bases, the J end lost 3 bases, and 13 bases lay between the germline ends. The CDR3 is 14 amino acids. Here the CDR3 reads CASSVRAGDTEAFF. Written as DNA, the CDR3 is TGCGCCAGCAGCGTTAGGGCGGGGGACACTGAAGCTTTCTTT.

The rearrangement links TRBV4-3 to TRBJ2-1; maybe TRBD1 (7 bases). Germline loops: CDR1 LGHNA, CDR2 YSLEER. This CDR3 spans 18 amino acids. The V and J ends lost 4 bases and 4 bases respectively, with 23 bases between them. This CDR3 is CASSLYRGYGSRYNEQFF. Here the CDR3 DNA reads TGCGCCAGCAGCCTATACAGGGGATACGGGAGCAGGTACAATGAGCAGTTCTTC.